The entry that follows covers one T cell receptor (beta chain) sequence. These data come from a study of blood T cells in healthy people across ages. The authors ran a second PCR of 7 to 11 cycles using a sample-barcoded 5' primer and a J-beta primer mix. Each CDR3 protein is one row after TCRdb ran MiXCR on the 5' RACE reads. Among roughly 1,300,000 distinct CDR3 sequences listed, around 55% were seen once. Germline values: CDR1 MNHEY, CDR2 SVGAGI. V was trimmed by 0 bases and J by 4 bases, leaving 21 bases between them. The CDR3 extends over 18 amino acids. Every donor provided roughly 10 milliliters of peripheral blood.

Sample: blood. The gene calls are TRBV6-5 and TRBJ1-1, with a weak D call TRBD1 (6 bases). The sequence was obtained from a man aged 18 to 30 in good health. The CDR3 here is CASSYSLGGGGLGTEAFF. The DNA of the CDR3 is TGTGCCAGCAGTTACTCGTTGGGGGGGGGGGGGCTCGGCACTGAAGCTTTCTTT.